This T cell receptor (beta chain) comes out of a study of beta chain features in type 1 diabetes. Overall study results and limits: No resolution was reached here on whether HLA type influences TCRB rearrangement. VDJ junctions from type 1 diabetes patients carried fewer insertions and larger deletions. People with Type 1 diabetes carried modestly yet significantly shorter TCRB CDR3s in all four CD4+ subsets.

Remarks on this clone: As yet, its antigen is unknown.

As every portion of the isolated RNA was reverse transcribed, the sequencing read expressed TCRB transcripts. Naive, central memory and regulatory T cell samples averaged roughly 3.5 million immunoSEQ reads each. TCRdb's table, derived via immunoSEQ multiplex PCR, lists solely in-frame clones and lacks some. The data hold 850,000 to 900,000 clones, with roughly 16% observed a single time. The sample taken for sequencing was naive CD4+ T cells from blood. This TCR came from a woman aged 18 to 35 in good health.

CDR3 region: CARRPDRPGELFF. The CDR3 DNA follows: TGTGCCCGCCGCCCGGACCGACCCGGGGAGCTGTTTTTT. This chain uses TRBV21-1 with TRBJ2-2. TRBV21-1 counts as a pseudogene. CDR3 length: 13 residues.